What follows is one T cell receptor beta chain and its context. This clonotype appeared many times. Its antigen has not been determined. The sample holds no much larger clone one base away, and base qualities are not on file. Stable hyperthyroidism was defined as no progression to ophthalmopathy within 18 months of follow-up. Hyperthyroidism patients were newly diagnosed, with disease duration under 2 months, and aged 18 to 65 years. Patients with other autoimmune diseases, uncontrolled infections, pregnancy or lactation were excluded. Clinical symptoms, serum thyroxine, TRAb, thyroid ultrasound and orbital computed tomography were used for diagnosis. PBMCs were isolated from 7.5 to 10 ml of fresh peripheral blood by Ficoll-Paque density gradient centrifugation. Trizol reagent was used to extract the total RNA, and its quality was then checked on an Agilent 2100 Bioanalyzer. The data stem from a study of Graves' ophthalmopathy and Graves' hyperthyroidism (dated by TCRdb to the late 2010s). Study-wide context: Peripheral blood was collected before any treatment was given, at the time of initial diagnosis. The study used TCR beta repertoire signatures to distinguish Graves' ophthalmopathy from Graves' hyperthyroidism and to predict progression to ophthalmopathy. In total, under 150 blood samples were TCR-sequenced: 43 ophthalmopathy, some 72 hyperthyroidism and some 17 hyperthyroidism-to-ophthalmopathy patients. To explore V-J signatures distinguishing ophthalmopathy from hyperthyroidism, a discovery set of about a hundred patients (roughly 44 ophthalmopathy, some 57 stable hyperthyroidism) was enrolled. An independent validation cohort comprised around 20 hyperthyroidism patients and 15 to 17 patients who later progressed from hyperthyroidism to ophthalmopathy. T-cell repertoires of thyroid tissue and blood were compared in about six hyperthyroidism patients. Following sampling, methimazole starting at 30 mg daily was administered to hyperthyroidism patients, and high-dose intravenous methylprednisolone was administered to ophthalmopathy patients. The 100 or so discovery patients were divided at random into training and test sets in a 7:3 ratio. The full study reports these points: In validation, the model predicted ophthalmopathy progression with more than 55% sensitivity and approximately 78% specificity; around twelve predicted patients were CT-confirmed with GO in a median of 6.5 months. Most expanded thyroid clonotypes with frequency above 0.001 were also detected in blood, suggesting blood repertoires may reflect the thyroid immune response. The 13-signature model separated ophthalmopathy from stable hyperthyroidism with approximately 90% sensitivity and about 84% specificity in cross-validation, and 80%/75% in the test set. No statistical method was used to predetermine the sample size, and group allocation was not hidden from the investigators.

From the cysteine through the phenylalanine, the CDR3 covers 14 amino acids. Only the CDR3 region is kept as DNA, spanning 42 bases read in frame from base 1. V loses 1 base of germline sequence and J loses 3 bases, and the interval between the two ends is 11 bases. Reading the germline V gene gives CDR1 SGDLS and CDR2 YYNGEE. For repertoire sequencing, TCR beta CDR3 regions were amplified from RNA transcripts. The first round was an RT-PCR using HTBI primers with the Qiagen OneStep RT-PCR kit, and this first round was followed by a second-round multiplex PCR, then size selection and purification. The libraries underwent paired-end sequencing with 100 bp reads on an Illumina HiSeq2000. On the study's bioinformatics: SOAPnuke was used to process the reads, removing any read that contained adapters or uncalled bases, had a mean Phred below 15, or lacked an exact match to the constant primer or identifier. COPE v1.2.5 was used to merge the high-quality paired reads. Each unique nucleotide sequence was defined as a clonotype, and clonotypes were aligned to IMGT TRB V, D and J references with MiTCR v1.1. Only V-J combinations with frequency above 0.0001 were analysed, covering around 99% of repertoires. For each V-J combination, a TCR clonal expansion and chaos score was defined as the ratio of F50 clonal expansion to chaos observed in the TCRdist matrix. Welch's t-statistics and random forest were used to narrow the features down to roughly twelve V-J combinations, which were then fed into a naive Bayes classifier. Thyroid-blood repertoire similarity was quantified with the Morisita-Horn index. Clones were called with MiXCR by TCRdb after fastp trimmed the public reads at Q25, and only in-frame beta chains were retained. When rows share a CDR3 protein, they turn into one entry using the most common DNA and genes. TCRdb assigned the V and J calls; the authors' analysis was not used. The sample table lists a few hundred thousand distinct CDR3 sequences, about 21% of them with a count of one. Around 3% of the sample is held by the ten biggest clonotypes.

This clonotype originated in a woman younger than 30 with stable Graves' hyperthyroidism. Donor details come from another sample of the same person, matched by shared clones. Recombination connected TRBV9 to TRBJ2-7; 5 matching bases give a weak D call of TRBD1. Sequenced: peripheral blood. The CDR3 region has the sequence CASSVRAGFYEQYF. The DNA sequence reads TGTGCCAGCAGCGTAAGGGCAGGGTTCTACGAGCAGTACTTC. Reference TRBV9 and TRBJ2-7 genes cover what lies past the CDR3, so the full variable domain is DSGVTQTPKHLITATGQRVTLRCSPRSGDLSVYWYQQSLDQGLQFLIQYYNGEERAKGNILERFSAQQFPDLHSELNLSSLELGDSALYFCASSVRAGFYEQYFGPGTRLTVT.